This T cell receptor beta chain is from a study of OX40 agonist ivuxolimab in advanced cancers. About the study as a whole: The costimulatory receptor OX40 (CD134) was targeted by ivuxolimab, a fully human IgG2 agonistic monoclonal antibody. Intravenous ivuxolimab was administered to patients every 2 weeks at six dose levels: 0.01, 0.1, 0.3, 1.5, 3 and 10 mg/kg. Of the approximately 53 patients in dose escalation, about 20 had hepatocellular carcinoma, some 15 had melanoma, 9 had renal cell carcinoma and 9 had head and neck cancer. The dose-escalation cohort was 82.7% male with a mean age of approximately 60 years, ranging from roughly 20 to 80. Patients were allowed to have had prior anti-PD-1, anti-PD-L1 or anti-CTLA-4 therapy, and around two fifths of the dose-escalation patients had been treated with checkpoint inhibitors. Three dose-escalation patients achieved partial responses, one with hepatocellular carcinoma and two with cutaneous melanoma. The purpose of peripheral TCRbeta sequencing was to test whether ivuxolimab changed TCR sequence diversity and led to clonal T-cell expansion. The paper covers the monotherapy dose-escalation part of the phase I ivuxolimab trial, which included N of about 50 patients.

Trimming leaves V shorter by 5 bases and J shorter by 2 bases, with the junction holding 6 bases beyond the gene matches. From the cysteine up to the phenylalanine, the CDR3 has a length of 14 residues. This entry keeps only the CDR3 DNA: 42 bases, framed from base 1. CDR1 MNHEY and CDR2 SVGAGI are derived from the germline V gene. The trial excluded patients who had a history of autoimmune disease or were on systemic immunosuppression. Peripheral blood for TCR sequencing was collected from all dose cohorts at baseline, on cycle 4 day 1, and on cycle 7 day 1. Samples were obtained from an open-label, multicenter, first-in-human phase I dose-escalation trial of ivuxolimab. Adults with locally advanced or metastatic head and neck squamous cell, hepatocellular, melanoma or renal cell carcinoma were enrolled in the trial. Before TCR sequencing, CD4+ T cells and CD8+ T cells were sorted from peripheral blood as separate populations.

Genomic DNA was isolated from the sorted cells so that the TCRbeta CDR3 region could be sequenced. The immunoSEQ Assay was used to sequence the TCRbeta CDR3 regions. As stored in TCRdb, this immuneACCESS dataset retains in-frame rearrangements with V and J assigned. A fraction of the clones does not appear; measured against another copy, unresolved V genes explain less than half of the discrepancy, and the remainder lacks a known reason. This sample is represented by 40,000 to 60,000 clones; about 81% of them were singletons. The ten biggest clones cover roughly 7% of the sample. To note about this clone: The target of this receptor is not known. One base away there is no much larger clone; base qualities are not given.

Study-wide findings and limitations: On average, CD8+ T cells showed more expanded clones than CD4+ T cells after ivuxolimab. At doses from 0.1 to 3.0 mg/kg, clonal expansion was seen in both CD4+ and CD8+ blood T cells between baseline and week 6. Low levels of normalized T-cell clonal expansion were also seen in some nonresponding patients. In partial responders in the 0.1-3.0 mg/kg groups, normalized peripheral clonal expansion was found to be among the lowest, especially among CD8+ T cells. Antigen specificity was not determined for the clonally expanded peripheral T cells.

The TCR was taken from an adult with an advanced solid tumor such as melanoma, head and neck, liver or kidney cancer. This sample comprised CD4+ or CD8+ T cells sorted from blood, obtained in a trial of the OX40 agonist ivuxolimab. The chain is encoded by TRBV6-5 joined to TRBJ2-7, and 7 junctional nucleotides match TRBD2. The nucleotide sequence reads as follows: TGTGCCAGCAGTCCCCTCAGCGGGGCCTACGAGCAGTACTTC. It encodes CASSPLSGAYEQYF.